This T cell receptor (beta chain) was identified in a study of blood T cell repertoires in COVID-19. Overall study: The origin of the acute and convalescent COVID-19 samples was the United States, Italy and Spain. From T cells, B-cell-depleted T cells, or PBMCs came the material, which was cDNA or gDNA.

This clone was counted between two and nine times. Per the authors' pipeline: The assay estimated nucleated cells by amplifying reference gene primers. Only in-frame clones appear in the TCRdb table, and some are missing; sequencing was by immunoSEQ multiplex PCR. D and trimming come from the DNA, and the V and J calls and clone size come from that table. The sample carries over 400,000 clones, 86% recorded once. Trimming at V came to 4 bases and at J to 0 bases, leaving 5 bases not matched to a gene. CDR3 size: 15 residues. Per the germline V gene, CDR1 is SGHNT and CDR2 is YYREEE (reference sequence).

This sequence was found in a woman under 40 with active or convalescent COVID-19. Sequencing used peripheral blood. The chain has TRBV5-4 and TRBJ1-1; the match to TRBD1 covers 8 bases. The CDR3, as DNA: TGTGCCAGCAGCAAAACAGGGGGGATGAACACTGAAGCTTTCTTT. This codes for CASSKTGGMNTEAFF.